This entry concerns a single T cell receptor (beta chain). Its specificity is unknown. MiXCR, run by TCRdb on the reads, gives a single entry per CDR3 protein. The sample includes about 920,000 distinct CDR3 sequences, approximately 31% seen only once; the top ten take about an eighth. This entry is derived from a study of T cell repertoires in cytomegalovirus infection. The wider study: The public TCR beta signatures pointed to both CMV infection and matching HLA type.

V lost 7 bases and J 1 base, leaving 16 bases between the germline ends. This CDR3 spans 15 amino acids. In germline, CDR1 is MNHEY, CDR2 SMNVEV (reference sequence). This sample comprised cultured CD8+ T cells from PBMCs, obtained from culture after CMV antigen stimulation. The chain links TRBV27 to TRBJ2-5; weak D call: TRBD1 (6 bases). This TCR came from a human donor in good health (CMV status not recorded). Some clones in this sample may be carry-over from other donors' samples. CDR3 sequence reads: CASMSAGASQETQYF. In DNA form, the CDR3 reads TGTGCCAGCATGTCGGCAGGGGCATCCCAAGAGACCCAGTACTTC.